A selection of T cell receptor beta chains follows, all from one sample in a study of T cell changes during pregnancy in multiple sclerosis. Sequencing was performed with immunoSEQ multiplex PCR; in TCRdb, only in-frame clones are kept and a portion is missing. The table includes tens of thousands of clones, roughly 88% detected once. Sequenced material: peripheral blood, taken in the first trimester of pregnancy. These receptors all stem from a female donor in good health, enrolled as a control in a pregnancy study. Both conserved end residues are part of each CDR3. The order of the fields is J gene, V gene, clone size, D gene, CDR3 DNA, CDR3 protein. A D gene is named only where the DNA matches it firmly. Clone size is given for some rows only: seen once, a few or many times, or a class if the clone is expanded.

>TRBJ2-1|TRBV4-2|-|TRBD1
TGTGCCAGCAGCCAAGAAAGGACAGGTCCTCTCAATGAGCAGTTCTTC
CASSQERTGPLNEQFF
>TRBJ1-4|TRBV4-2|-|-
TGTGCCAGCAGCCACGCTAGGGGGGGCCTCGCCCGCTTTAATGAAAAACTGTTTTTT
CASSHARGGLARFNEKLFF
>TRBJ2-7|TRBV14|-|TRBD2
TGTGCCAGCAGCCTCTCGGGGGGGGGCTACGAGCAGTACTTC
CASSLSGGGYEQYF
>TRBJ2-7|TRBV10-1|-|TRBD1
TGCGCCAGCTCAGCGGAGACAGGGGGCTCCTACGAGCAGTACTTC
CASSAETGGSYEQYF
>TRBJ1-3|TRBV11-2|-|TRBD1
TGTGCCAGCAGCTTAGGGGGACAGGGGAAATCTGGAAACACCATATATTTT
CASSLGGQGKSGNTIYF
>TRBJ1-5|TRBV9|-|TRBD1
TGTGCCAGCGGTGGACAGGGTGGTCAGCCCCAGCATTTT
CASGGQGGQPQHF
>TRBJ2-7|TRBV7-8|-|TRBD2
TGTGCCAGCAGCTCAGGGGCTAGCGGGGGGATTCGGGAGCAGTACTTC
CASSSGASGGIREQYF
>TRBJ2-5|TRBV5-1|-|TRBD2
TGCGCCAGCAGCTTGAGGAGCGGGGGGTTTCAAGAGACCCAGTACTTC
CASSLRSGGFQETQYF
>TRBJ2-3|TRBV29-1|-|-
TGCAGCGTTGAAGTGACAGGTCCAGATACGCAGTATTTT
CSVEVTGPDTQYF
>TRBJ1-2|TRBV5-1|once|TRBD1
TGCGCCAGCAGCCTGGGACAGAACTATGGCTACACCTTC
CASSLGQNYGYTF
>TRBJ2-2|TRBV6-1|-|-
TGTGCCAGCAGTGAAGCTTGGAGTTCCACCGGGGAGCTGTTTTTT
CASSEAWSSTGELFF
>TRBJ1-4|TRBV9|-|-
TGTGCCAGCAGCAATGACAGTAGGGATGAAAAACTGTTTTTT
CASSNDSRDEKLFF
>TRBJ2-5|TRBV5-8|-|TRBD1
TGTGCCAGCAGCTTGAGGGGGCGGGAGACCCAGTACTTC
CASSLRGRETQYF
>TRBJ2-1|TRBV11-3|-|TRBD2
TGTGCCAGCAGCGAACTAGCGGGGGGTTACAATGAGCAGTTCTTC
CASSELAGGYNEQFF
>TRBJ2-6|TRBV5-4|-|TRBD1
TGTGCCAGCAGCTCCGGGACAGCAAATTACGGGGCCAACGTCCTGACTTTC
CASSSGTANYGANVLTF
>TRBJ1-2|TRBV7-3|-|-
TGTGCCAGCAGCCCGCAGGGGAGCAACTATGGCTACACCTTC
CASSPQGSNYGYTF
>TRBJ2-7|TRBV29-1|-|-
TGCAGCGTTGAATCCGGACAATACCCCTACGAGCAGTACTTC
CSVESGQYPYEQYF
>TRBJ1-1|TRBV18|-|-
TGTGCCAGCTCCCCCGGACAGTCTGAAGCTTTCTTT
CASSPGQSEAFF
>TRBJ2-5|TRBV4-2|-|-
TGTGCCAGCAGCCCAGGGGAAGAAGGACGGGAGACCCAGTACTTC
CASSPGEEGRETQYF
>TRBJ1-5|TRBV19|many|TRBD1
TGTGCCATAAGGGGGCGGGACCCCAATCAGCCCCAGCATTTT
CAIRGRDPNQPQHF
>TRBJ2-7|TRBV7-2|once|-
TGTGCCAGCAGCTTAGAAGGGACACACTACGAGCAGTACTTC
CASSLEGTHYEQYF
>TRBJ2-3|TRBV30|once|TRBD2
TGTGCCCGGGCGGGAGTTTCCGATACGCAGTATTTT
CARAGVSDTQYF
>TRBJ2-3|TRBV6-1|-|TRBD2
TGTGCCAGCAGTGAAGCTAGCGGGAGCGCAGATACGCAGTATTTT
CASSEASGSADTQYF
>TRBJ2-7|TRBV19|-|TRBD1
TGTGCCAGTAGCATGATTCGGGGGACAGGCCGCTACGAGCAGTACTTC
CASSMIRGTGRYEQYF
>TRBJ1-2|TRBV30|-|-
TGTGCCTGGAGTGGTCCCGTTGGCTACACCTTC
CAWSGPVGYTF
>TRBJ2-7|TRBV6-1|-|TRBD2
TGTGCCAGCGGACTAGCGGGGGGGTCCTACGAGCAGTACTTC
CASGLAGGSYEQYF
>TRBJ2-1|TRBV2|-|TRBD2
TGTGCCAGCAGTGGGCCAGCGGGAGGGGCCTACAATGAGCAGTTCTTC
CASSGPAGGAYNEQFF
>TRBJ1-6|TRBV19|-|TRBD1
TGTGCCAGTAGGGTGACAGGGAACAATTCACCCCTCCACTTT
CASRVTGNNSPLHF
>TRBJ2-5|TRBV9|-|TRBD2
TGTGCCAGCAGCGTAGGGGGACTAGCGGGGCAAGAGACCCAGTACTTC
CASSVGGLAGQETQYF
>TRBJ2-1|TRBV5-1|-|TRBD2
TGCGCCAGCAGCCCGGGACTAGCGGGGGTTGATGGGCAGTTCTTC
CASSPGLAGVDGQFF
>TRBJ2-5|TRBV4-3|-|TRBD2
TGCGCCAGCAGCCAAGGGGGGGGTCCTAGTGGGATGTTGGAGACCCAGTACTTC
CASSQGGGPSGMLETQYF
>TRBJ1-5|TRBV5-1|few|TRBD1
TGCGCCAGCAGCTTGCCCCCAACCGAGGACAGGGGGGATCAGCCCCAGCATTTT
CASSLPPTEDRGDQPQHF
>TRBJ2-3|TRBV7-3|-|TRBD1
TGTGCCAGCAGCCCCTCAGGGGGAAGAGCAGATACGCAGTATTTT
CASSPSGGRADTQYF
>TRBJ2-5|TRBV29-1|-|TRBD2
TGCAGCGTTCTTGGACTAGTGGGAGAGACCCAGTACTTC
CSVLGLVGETQYF
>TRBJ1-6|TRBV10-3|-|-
TGTGCCATCAGTGAAACAGGGAATTCACCCCTCCACTTT
CAISETGNSPLHF
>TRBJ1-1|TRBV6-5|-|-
TGTGCCAGCATCCATAACTCCGGGACTGAAGCTTTCTTT
CASIHNSGTEAFF
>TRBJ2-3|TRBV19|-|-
TGTGCCAGTAGTATGGGGGGACCTAGCACAGATACGCAGTATTTT
CASSMGGPSTDTQYF